One sample yielded the 17 T cell receptor beta chains listed below, sequenced in a study of blood T cell repertoires in COVID-19. TCRdb's table, derived via immunoSEQ multiplex PCR, lists solely in-frame clones and lacks some. The sample has 200,000 to 300,000 clones, approximately 90% seen once. Source material: PBMCs or T cells enriched from blood (not recorded which). The receptor set was obtained from a woman in her twenties or thirties with acute COVID-19.

This chain links TRBV4-1 with TRBJ1-1; no firm D call. This CDR3 comprises 15 residues. Trimming shortened V by 1 base and J by 4 bases, and 13 bases separated the two germline ends. Germline CDR1 MGHRA, CDR2 YSYEKL. CDR3 protein: CASSQVLGRGTEAFF. As DNA, the CDR3 is TGCGCCAGCAGCCAAGTTTTAGGCCGCGGCACTGAAGCTTTCTTT.

This clone came up once. V is TRBV7-2 and J is TRBJ2-3, with 9 bases that match TRBD1. The CDR3 spans 15 residues. Germline trimming cut 5 bases from V and 8 bases from J; bases unmatched to any gene: 11. Per the germline V gene, CDR1 is SGHTA and CDR2 is FQGNSA. CDR3 coding DNA: TGTGCCAGCAGCACACGGACAGGGGAAGCTGTTACGCAGTATTTT. This sequence encodes CASSTRTGEAVTQYF.

The rearrangement links TRBV5-1 to TRBJ2-3; 7 bases agree with TRBD2. The CDR3 loop spans 15 amino acids. V shed 0 bases, J shed 5 bases, and the junction held 6 bases outside the gene matches. Germline V gene sequence: CDR1 SGHRS, CDR2 YFSETQ. The CDR3 is CASSLGTRVLDTQYF. As DNA, the CDR3 is TGCGCCAGCAGCTTGGGGACTAGAGTGTTAGATACGCAGTATTTT.

The rearrangement links TRBV4-1 to TRBJ2-2; tentatively, D is TRBD2 (6 bases). This CDR3 is built from 14 residues. Germline CDR1 MGHRA, CDR2 YSYEKL. V dropped 2 bases and J dropped 5 bases, with 9 bases sitting between them. The CDR3 DNA sequence: TGCGCCAGCAGCCAATACGGGACTACCGGGGAGCTGTTTTTT. Amino acid sequence: CASSQYGTTGELFF.

The chain couples TRBV3-1 (or the pseudogene TRBV3-2) to TRBJ1-6, with a possible D match to TRBD1 (6 bases). Germline V CDR1 and CDR2: LGHDT, YNNKEL (reference sequence). The ends were cut back, 7 bases at V and 9 bases at J, with 19 bases in the middle. This CDR3 has 15 residues. The CDR3 DNA reads as TGTGCCAGCAAAACACAGGGTACGATCGGTTCACCCCTCCACTTT. Its protein is CASKTQGTIGSPLHF.

This sequence joins TRBV30 and TRBJ2-1, with 12 bases that match TRBD2. V shed 0 bases and J 7 bases; nucleotides not matched to a gene: 13. The CDR3 totals 18 residues. The germline V gene has CDR1 GTSNPN and CDR2 SVGIG (reference sequence). CDR3 protein: CAWSVQRTSGEAWNEQFF. CDR3 DNA: TGTGCCTGGAGTGTACAAAGGACTAGCGGGGAAGCTTGGAATGAGCAGTTCTTC.

The chain is built from TRBV2 and TRBJ2-7; the match to TRBD1 covers 8 bases. V lost 8 bases, J lost 2 bases, and 8 bases stayed unmatched. The CDR3 sequence is 14 residues long. The V gene's germline CDR1 is SNHLY and CDR2 FYNNEI. The CDR3 bases are TGTGCCAGCGGGGACAGGCCATTGCCCTACGAGCAGTACTTC. Translation: CASGDRPLPYEQYF.

This chain joins TRBV7-9 and TRBJ1-2; perhaps TRBD1 as D (5 bases). Deletions cut 11 bases from V and 5 bases from J, with 18 bases between. Per germline, CDR1 SEHNR and CDR2 FQNEAQ (reference sequence). CDR3 length: 13 residues. Here the CDR3 reads CAEKPGEGYGYTF. The CDR3 DNA sequence: TGTGCCGAAAAACCCGGGGAGGGGTATGGCTACACCTTC.

The chain recombines TRBV3-1 (or the pseudogene TRBV3-2) with TRBJ1-4; TRBD1 matches at 8 bases. The CDR3 loop spans 16 amino acids. The V and J ends lost 2 bases and 5 bases, in that order; junction bases with no gene match: 7. Germline V gene sequence: CDR1 LGHDT, CDR2 YNNKEL (reference sequence). CDR3 in amino acids: CASSQYLRTGNEKLFF. The DNA for the CDR3 is TGTGCCAGCAGCCAATATTTGAGGACAGGGAATGAAAAACTGTTTTTT.

The gene calls are TRBV5-1 and TRBJ1-1, with TRBD1 matching 8 bases. The CDR3 has 14 residues. V lost 3 bases and J lost 4; bases outside the gene matches: 5. Germline CDR1 and CDR2: SGHRS and YFSETQ. The chain's CDR3 is CASSSQDRGTEAFF. As DNA, the CDR3 is TGCGCCAGCAGCTCACAAGACAGGGGCACTGAAGCTTTCTTT.

The rearrangement links TRBV2 to TRBJ1-2; D is unclear. V was pared by 7 bases and J by 7 bases, with 19 bases between. The CDR3 runs 14 residues. Germline-derived CDR1 and CDR2 are SNHLY and FYNNEI. DNA for the CDR3: TGTGCCAGCACTTCCTTAACGGGGAGGTCTGGCTACACCTTC. This sequence encodes CASTSLTGRSGYTF.

The chain uses TRBV5-1 and TRBJ2-7; TRBD1 aligns across 7 bases. The germline gives CDR1 SGHRS, CDR2 YFSETQ. The V segment lost 0 bases and the J segment 6 bases; nucleotides outside the gene matches: 6. This CDR3 spans 14 amino acids. The CDR3 DNA reads TGCGCCAGCAGCTTGGAAGACAGGGTCTCCGAGCAGTACTTC. Translating it yields CASSLEDRVSEQYF.

The chain uses TRBV5-1 and TRBJ2-3; 8 bases are shared with TRBD1. The CDR3 loop spans 15 amino acids. The germline V gene has CDR1 SGHRS and CDR2 YFSETQ. V trimming: 4 bases; J trimming: 4 bases; junction bases outside the gene matches: 8. This CDR3 is CASSGRTGFSDTQYF. DNA of the CDR3: TGCGCCAGCAGCGGAAGGACAGGGTTTTCAGATACGCAGTATTTT.

The rearrangement joins TRBV7-8 to TRBJ2-3; TRBD2 matches at 12 bases. The V and J ends lost 2 bases and 1 base, in that order; junction bases with no gene match: 13. There are 20 residues in the CDR3. Per germline, CDR1 SGHVS and CDR2 FQNEAQ. The CDR3 loop reads CASSLRRLSLAGGGTDTQYF. DNA of the CDR3: TGTGCCAGCAGCTTAAGGCGTTTATCACTAGCGGGGGGTGGCACAGATACGCAGTATTTT.

This sequence joins TRBV10-3 and TRBJ2-7; D is unclear. The germline gives CDR1 ENHRY, CDR2 SYGVKD. The CDR3 consists of 14 residues. V gave up 0 bases and J gave up 1 base, with 7 bases separating them. The CDR3 region has the DNA TGTGCCATCAGTGAGTCGAGAGAATCCTACGAGCAGTACTTC. As protein: CAISESRESYEQYF.

The chain is built from TRBV20-1 and TRBJ2-1, with D possibly TRBD1 on 6 matching bases. CDR1 DFQATT and CDR2 SNEGSKA come from the germline V gene (reference sequence). The CDR3 has 11 amino acids. The V end was cut by 7 bases, the J end by 7 bases, with 11 bases between. Here the CDR3 DNA reads TGCAGTGTTCGGACAGTAAATGAGCAGTTCTTC. The encoded protein is CSVRTVNEQFF.

The chain recombines TRBV2 with TRBJ1-3; 7 bases agree with TRBD1. After removal of 3 bases from V and 8 bases from J, the junction contained 13 bases not matched to a gene. Germline V lookup: CDR1 SNHLY, CDR2 FYNNEI. The CDR3 has 16 amino acids. The CDR3 sequence is CASSDRRTRRGHTIYF. The CDR3 bases are TGTGCCAGCAGTGACAGGCGAACGAGGAGGGGGCACACCATATATTTT.